One and the same sample provided the 2 T cell receptor beta chains below, sequenced in a study of blood T cell repertoires in COVID-19. This table comes from immunoSEQ multiplex PCR, and its TCRdb copy is limited to in-frame clones, with some not included. The sample carries roughly 70,000 clones, 75% to 90% recorded once. The sequencing sample was made of peripheral blood. The receptors come from a woman over 75 with active COVID-19.

The chain is built from TRBV7-2 and TRBJ2-1, with D perhaps matching TRBD2 (6 bases). The germline V gene has CDR1 SGHTA and CDR2 FQGNSA. Trimming pared 1 base from V and 3 bases from J, leaving 10 bases between. CDR3 length: 15 amino acids. The CDR3 coding sequence is TGTGCCAGCAGCTTAGTGCGGGGCAACTACAATGAGCAGTTCTTC. Amino acids: CASSLVRGNYNEQFF. Based on the CDR3 plus reference TRBV7-2 and TRBJ2-1, the full variable domain is GAGVSQSPSNKVTEKGKDVELRCDPISGHTALYWYRQSLGQGLEFLIYFQGNSAPDKSGLPSDRFSAERTGGSVSTLTIQRTQQEDSAVYLCASSLVRGNYNEQFFGPGTRLTVL.

This rearrangement joins TRBV16 to TRBJ1-2; 11 bases agree with TRBD1. The ends lost 4 bases at V and 3 bases at J; junction bases unmatched: 4. Germline CDR1 and CDR2: KGHSY and FQNENV. This CDR3 spans 15 amino acids. CDR3 loop: CASSPGQGDYYGYTF. The CDR3 DNA follows: TGTGCCAGCAGCCCGGGACAGGGGGATTACTATGGCTACACCTTC.